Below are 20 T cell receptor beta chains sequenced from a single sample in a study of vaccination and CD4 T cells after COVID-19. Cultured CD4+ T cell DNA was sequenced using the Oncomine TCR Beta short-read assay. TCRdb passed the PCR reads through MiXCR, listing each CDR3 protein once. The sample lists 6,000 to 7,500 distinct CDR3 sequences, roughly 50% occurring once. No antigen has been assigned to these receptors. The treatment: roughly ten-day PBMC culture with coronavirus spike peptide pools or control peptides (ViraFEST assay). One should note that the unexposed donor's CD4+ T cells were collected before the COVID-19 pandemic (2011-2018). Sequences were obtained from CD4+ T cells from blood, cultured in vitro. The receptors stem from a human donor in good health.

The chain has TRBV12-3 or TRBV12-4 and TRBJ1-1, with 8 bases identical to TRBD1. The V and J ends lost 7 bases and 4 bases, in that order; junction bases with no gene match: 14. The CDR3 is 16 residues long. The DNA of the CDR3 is TGTGCCAGCACTAAAACAGGGGGACCTTGGGGCACTGAAGCTTTCTTT. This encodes CASTKTGGPWGTEAFF.

CDR3 residues: CASSPTGGQPQHF. CDR3 bases: TGTGCCAGCAGTCCGACAGGAGGACAGCCCCAGCATTTT. The rearrangement uses TRBV12-3 or TRBV12-4 and TRBJ1-5; a possible D gene is TRBD1 (6 bases). Trimming removed 5 bases at V and 7 bases at J, with 12 bases between. This CDR3 is built from 13 residues.

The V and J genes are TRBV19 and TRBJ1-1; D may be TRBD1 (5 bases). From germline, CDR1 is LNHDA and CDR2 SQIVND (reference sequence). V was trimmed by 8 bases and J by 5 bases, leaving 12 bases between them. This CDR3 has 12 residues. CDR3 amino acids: CASSRVRTEAFF. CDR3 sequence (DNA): TGTGCCAGTTCCAGGGTCCGGACTGAAGCTTTCTTT.

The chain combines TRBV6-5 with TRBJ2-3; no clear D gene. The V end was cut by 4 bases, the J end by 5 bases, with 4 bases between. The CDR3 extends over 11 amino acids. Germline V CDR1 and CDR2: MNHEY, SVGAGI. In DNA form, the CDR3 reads TGTGCCAGCAGTTTTAGAGATACGCAGTATTTT. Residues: CASSFRDTQYF.

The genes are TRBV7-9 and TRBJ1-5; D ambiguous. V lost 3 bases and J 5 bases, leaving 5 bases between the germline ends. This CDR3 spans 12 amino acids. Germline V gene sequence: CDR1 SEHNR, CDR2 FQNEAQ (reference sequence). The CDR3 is CASSFVDQPQHF. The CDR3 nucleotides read TGTGCCAGCAGCTTCGTGGATCAGCCCCAGCATTTT.

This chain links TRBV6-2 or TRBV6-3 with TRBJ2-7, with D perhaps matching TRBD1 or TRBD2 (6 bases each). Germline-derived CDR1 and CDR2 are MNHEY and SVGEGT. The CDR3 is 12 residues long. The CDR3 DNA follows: TGTGCGACTACGGGGGCCTCCTACGAGCAGTACTTC. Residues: CATTGASYEQYF.

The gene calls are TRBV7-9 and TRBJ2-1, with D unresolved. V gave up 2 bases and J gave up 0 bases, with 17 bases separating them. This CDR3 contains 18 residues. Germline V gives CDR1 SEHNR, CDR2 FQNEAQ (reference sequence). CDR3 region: CASSLYGGGKSSYNEQFF. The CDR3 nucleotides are TGTGCCAGCAGCTTATATGGCGGCGGCAAGAGCTCCTACAATGAGCAGTTCTTC.

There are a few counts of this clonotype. The CDR3 sequence: CASLGQAGYGYTF. CDR3 sequence (DNA): TGTGCCAGCCTCGGACAGGCGGGCTATGGCTACACCTTC. The gene calls are TRBV6-1 and TRBJ1-2, with TRBD1 matching 7 bases. The CDR3 is made up of 13 amino acids. V gave up 8 bases and J gave up 4 bases; unmatched junction bases: 7. Per germline, CDR1 MNHNS and CDR2 SASEGT.

The chain's CDR3 is CSASGGAYEQYF. The CDR3 DNA follows: TGCAGTGCTAGCGGGGGAGCCTACGAGCAGTACTTC. J is TRBJ2-7 and V is TRBV20-1; D possibly corresponds to TRBD2 (6 bases). Germline CDR1 is DFQATT and CDR2 is SNEGSKA (reference sequence). This CDR3 is 12 amino acids long. V shed 3 bases and J shed 2 bases, with 8 bases lying between them.

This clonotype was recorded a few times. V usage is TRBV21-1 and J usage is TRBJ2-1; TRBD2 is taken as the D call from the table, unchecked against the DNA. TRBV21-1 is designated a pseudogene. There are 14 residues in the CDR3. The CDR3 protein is CASSKSGGANEQFF. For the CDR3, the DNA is TGTGCCAGCAGCAAAAGCGGGGGGGCCAATGAGCAGTTCTTC.

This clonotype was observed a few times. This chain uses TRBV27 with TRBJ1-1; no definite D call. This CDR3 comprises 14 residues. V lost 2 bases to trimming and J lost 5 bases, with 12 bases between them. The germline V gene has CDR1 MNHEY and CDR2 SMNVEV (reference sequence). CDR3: CASSLGEMGTEAFF. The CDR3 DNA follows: TGTGCCAGCAGTTTAGGGGAGATGGGAACTGAAGCTTTCTTT.

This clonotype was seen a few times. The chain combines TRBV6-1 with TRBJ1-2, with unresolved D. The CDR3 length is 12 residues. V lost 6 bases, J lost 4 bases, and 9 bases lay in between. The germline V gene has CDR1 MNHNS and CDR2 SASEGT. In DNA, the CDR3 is TGTGCCAGCAGGGCTGCTCTCTATGGCTACACCTTC. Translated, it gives CASRAALYGYTF.

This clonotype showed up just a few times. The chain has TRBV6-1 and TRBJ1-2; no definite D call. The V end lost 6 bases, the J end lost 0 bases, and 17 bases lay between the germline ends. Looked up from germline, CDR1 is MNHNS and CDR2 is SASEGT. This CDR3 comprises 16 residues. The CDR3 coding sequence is TGTGCCAGCAGGGATTTCGAGGGAGGAGCTAACTATGGCTACACCTTC. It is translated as CASRDFEGGANYGYTF.

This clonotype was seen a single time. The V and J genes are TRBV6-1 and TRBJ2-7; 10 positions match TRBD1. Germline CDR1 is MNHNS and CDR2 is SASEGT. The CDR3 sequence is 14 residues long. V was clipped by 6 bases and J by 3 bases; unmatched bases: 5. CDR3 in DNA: TGTGCCAGCAGCCCCGGGACAGGGGTCTACGAGCAGTACTTC. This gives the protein CASSPGTGVYEQYF.

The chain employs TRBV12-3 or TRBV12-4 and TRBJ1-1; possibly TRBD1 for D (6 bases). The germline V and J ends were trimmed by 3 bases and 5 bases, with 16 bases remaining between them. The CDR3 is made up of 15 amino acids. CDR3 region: CASSFGGRGRTEAFF. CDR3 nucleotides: TGTGCCAGCAGTTTTGGGGGCAGAGGTCGAACTGAAGCTTTCTTT.

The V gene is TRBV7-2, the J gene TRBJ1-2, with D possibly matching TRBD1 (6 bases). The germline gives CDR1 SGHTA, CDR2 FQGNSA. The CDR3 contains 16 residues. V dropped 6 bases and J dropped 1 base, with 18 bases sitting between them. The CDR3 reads CASRTGGSGLNYGYTF. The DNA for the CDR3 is TGTGCCAGCAGAACCGGGGGCTCAGGGCTTAACTATGGCTACACCTTC.

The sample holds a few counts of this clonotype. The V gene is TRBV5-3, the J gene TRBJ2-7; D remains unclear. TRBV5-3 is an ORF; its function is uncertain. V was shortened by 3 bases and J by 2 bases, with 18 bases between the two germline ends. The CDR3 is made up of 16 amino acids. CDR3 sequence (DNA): TGTGCCAGAAGCTGTTACAACGACATCCCTCCCTACGAGCAGTACTTC. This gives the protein CARSCYNDIPPYEQYF.

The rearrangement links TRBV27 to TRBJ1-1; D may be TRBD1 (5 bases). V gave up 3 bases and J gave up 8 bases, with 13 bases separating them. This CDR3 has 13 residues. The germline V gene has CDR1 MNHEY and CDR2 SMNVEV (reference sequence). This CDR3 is CASSFWGEGEAFF. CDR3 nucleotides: TGTGCCAGCAGTTTTTGGGGGGAAGGCGAAGCTTTCTTT.

As DNA, the CDR3 is TGTGCCAGCAGCACGCCGGAAGCGACAGATACGCAGTATTTT. Translated: CASSTPEATDTQYF. The chain recombines TRBV7-6 with TRBJ2-3; D is unclear. The germline gives CDR1 SGHVS, CDR2 FNYEAQ. CDR3 length: 14 residues. The V end lost 5 bases, the J end lost 3 bases, and 12 bases lay between the germline ends.

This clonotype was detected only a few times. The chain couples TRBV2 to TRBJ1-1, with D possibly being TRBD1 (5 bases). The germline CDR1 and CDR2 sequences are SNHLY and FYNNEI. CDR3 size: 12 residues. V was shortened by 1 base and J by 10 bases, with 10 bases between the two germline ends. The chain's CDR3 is CASSEEGVSAFF. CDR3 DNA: TGTGCCAGCAGTGAAGAAGGGGTTTCAGCTTTCTTT.